This TCR beta chain originates from a study of cytomegalovirus exposure and HLA in healthy donors (dated by TCRdb to the late 2010s). At the level of the whole study: According to an earlier analysis of 550 to 750 of the donors, about 179 million T cells yielded 117 million unique TCR beta sequences and about 300 Gb of sequence data. Donor age, sex, ethnicity and CMV serostatus were compiled together with the repertoire data. Of the 350 to 400 genotyped donors, roughly 80% fell in the genetic ancestry cluster associated with self-reported Caucasian donors. Four to six DR-DQ haplotypes were handled as single units for association and clustering because linkage in the cohort was strong. Among roughly 400 genotyped donors of the cohort, an average of roughly 230,000 unique TCR beta nucleotide sequences was sequenced per donor, of which 15% to 20% were non-productive. A later genetic analysis took genome-wide SNP genotypes for about 55% of the roughly 670 donors and used that subset as a discovery cohort. A separate validation cohort of about 110 different subjects was used in addition to the roughly 700-subject first cohort. Approximately 300 gigabases of sequencing data and around 80 million unique TCR sequences made up an early release that covered about 640 HLA-typed donors. In an earlier analysis of roughly 600 of the donors, high-throughput TCR beta sequencing was used to judge whether each TCR beta V gene segment behaved as functional or pseudogenic. To study patterns of TCR occurrence, a later analysis re-analyzed previously published TCR beta repertoires from 600 to 750 donors and added high-resolution HLA genotyping. The study combined high-throughput TCR immunosequencing, statistical association of individual TCRs with disease status, and machine learning to predict cytomegalovirus infection status. All discovery cohort repertoires had been generated on a single sequencing platform. The number of donors typed differed by locus, with roughly 629-640 for A, B, C, DRB1 and DQB1, roughly 550 for DQA1, 606 for DPA1, and over 400 for DPB1. HLA typing covered class I and class II loci at four-digit resolution. The study aimed to test whether signatures of past pathogen exposure could be identified by cataloging public T cell receptors. The T cell repertoires of 666 subjects were profiled by immunosequencing and related to cytomegalovirus serostatus. The later analysis used no new phenotypic data to find candidate immune exposures, relying instead on TCR beta sequences and their occurrence across donors. Results and caveats for the whole study, not just this receptor: When HLA alleles, especially DR and DQ, strongly co-occurred, TCR associations were difficult to assign to individual alleles. Across donors, most TCR sequences were observed very rarely, whereas some public TCRs were present in many individuals. A later analysis found that HLA-associated TCR beta chains were more clonally expanded and had lower generation probabilities than equally common non-associated chains. Linkage disequilibrium might explain the correlated functional status among segregating V segments, but an unknown experimental factor could not be ruled out. In a later analysis, several top co-occurrence clusters were reported to appear linked to parvovirus B19, influenza, CMV and Epstein-Barr virus. A few of the identified cytomegalovirus-associated TCR beta chains were confirmed in vitro to be specific for cytomegalovirus antigens. Immune exposure information for the cohort was limited to CMV serostatus. In a later genetic analysis, a missense DCLRE1C variant was associated with V-gene and J-gene trimming of TCR beta chains, and the association was replicated in an independent cohort. The earlier analysis of fewer than 750 of the donors excluded seventeen rarely observed V segments, including chromosome 9 orphons, because counts were too low. HLA typing was unavailable for some donors at each locus, so association tests used only the typed subset. In an earlier analysis of over 550 of the donors, most TCR beta V segments were observed in productive rearrangements about 90% or about 30% of the time, broadly matching IMGT annotations. The study gave a list of under 200 TCR beta chains associated with cytomegalovirus. In this cohort, only TCR beta chains were sequenced, and detectable features were limited by the absence of alpha or paired-chain data. A later analysis found that TCR association rates varied across HLA loci, with DRB1 alleles showing the most associated TCRs and HLA-C alleles the fewest. In both the original and validation cohorts, the classifier was reported to diagnose cytomegalovirus status with high specificity and sensitivity. The 87-base-pair reads could not distinguish some IMGT-functional V segments, including TRBV6-2 and TRBV6-3, so those segments were excluded. Presence/absence analyses assumed roughly uniform sequencing depth across donors, an assumption that may not hold. Compared with the roughly 700-donor mean, donors in an Asian-associated ancestry cluster had fewer N-insertions in productive TCRs, according to a later genetic analysis. The sequencing pipeline was judged likely to have produced a cluster of highly shared sequence variants as a technical artifact. Most CMV-associated TCR beta chains appeared to be HLA-restricted in a later analysis, and the HLA associations seemed to be driven largely by CMV exposure. The authors suggested that the approach could potentially be extended to other disease states and immunological phenotypes. A later analysis associated some 17,000 TCR beta sequences with specific HLA alleles at a false discovery rate of 0.05. A further reported finding was that TCR beta sequences accurately predicted the HLA-A and HLA-B alleles for most subjects in the first cohort.

This clone was counted a few times. The clone's antigen remains unknown. Base-call qualities are not available, and no considerably larger clone is one nucleotide away. The cohort consisted of more than 650 healthy bone marrow donors. At the time of sampling, all cohort members were nominally healthy, though unrecorded immune exposures were likely present. The donor was CMV seropositive and was included in the group of approximately 300 seropositive cohort members. A peripheral blood sample was provided by each donor, and peripheral blood mononuclear cells were used for TCR beta sequencing. The Qiagen DNeasy Blood Extraction Kit was used to extract genomic DNA from the blood cell samples. Inclusive of the bounding cysteine and phenylalanine, the CDR3 is 18 residues long. Kept here is only the CDR3 DNA, which spans 54 bases and is read in frame from base 1. At the junction V is shortened by 4 bases and J by 6 bases, with 25 bases in between. The germline V gene yields MNHNS for CDR1 and SASEGT for CDR2.

Library preparation was by the immunoSEQ multiplex PCR assay. The multiplex PCR relied on a mix of 60 forward primers for TCR Vbeta segments and 13 reverse primers for TCR Jbeta segments. The CDR3 region of rearranged TCR beta genes was amplified from genomic DNA with a multiplex PCR assay. The amplified TCR beta libraries were sequenced on the Illumina HiSeq System as 87-base-pair reads. The study's processing was this. A later analysis tallied some 79 million unique TCR beta chains across the 650 to 750 repertoires, and around 12 million of those chains were shared by two or more donors. Raw reads were error-corrected and collapsed into unique sequences by a nearest-neighbor algorithm in which closely related sequences were merged to remove PCR and sequencing errors. Alignment of CDR3 sequences to IMGT reference sequences was used to assign V, D and J gene segments. Each retained sequence needed at least a six-nucleotide match to both a V gene segment and a J gene segment. A rearrangement counted as productive if the CDR3 had no stop codons and remained in frame with V and J, and every other rearrangement counted as non-productive. Following IMGT convention, CDR3 was defined as the stretch from the second conserved V-encoded cysteine to the conserved J-encoded phenylalanine. In an earlier analysis of around 600 of the donors, sequences lacking an unambiguous match to a single V gene segment were excluded. In an earlier analysis of 587 of the donors, V segments were called functional above 56.7% productive rearrangements and were called segregating when the between-donor standard deviation exceeded 5%. A statistical classification framework was built to diagnose cytomegalovirus status from the catalog of TCR beta chain sequences. In a later analysis, V and J genes were assigned by comparing TCR nucleotide sequences against IMGT/GENE-DB human TR gene sequences. The TCRdist pipeline was used in a later analysis to assign CDR3 sequences and most-parsimonious VDJ recombination scenarios. A later analysis defined each TCR beta chain by its CDR3 amino acid sequence plus V-gene family, and excluded reads lacking a unique V-gene family. A later analysis removed 550 to 650 highly shared, low-generation-probability nucleotide sequences to deal with suspected cross-contamination and a sequencing artifact. A later analysis calculated a clonal expansion index for each public chain from normalized within-repertoire ranks of inferred template counts. In a later analysis, generation probabilities were computed using a VDJ recombination model fitted to out-of-frame rearrangements, and the results were checked against IGoR. In a later analysis, TCR-TCR, TCR-HLA and TCR-CMV co-occurrence was scored with hypergeometric tests, and a repertoire-size bias correction was applied to TCR pairs. A later analysis estimated false discovery rates by permuting HLA or CMV assignments 20 times. In a later analysis, co-occurring TCRs were grouped with DBSCAN, and TCRdist sequence similarity was added when clustering was performed within HLA-allele-positive subsets. Repertoires with fewer than 30,000 or more than 120,000 public chains, plus five repertoires with anomalous nucleotide sharing, were excluded from co-occurrence clustering. The table was pulled from immuneACCESS by TCRdb, which kept in-frame rearrangements only. Such tables lose some clones; where checked, under half of the loss comes from unresolved V genes, and the rest has no known cause. D and trimming come from the DNA, and the V and J calls and clone size come from that table. The sample has about 120,000 clones on record, under 20% of them singletons. About 2.6% of the sample goes to the ten largest clones.

Material: PBMCs. The receptor was derived from a female donor in good health and CMV-seropositive. Recombination linked TRBV6-1 to TRBJ1-5; perhaps TRBD1 is the D gene, with 6 bases matching. The bases are TGTGCCAGCAGTGGCCAAAAATTATCACGGGGGGCGAGTCAGCCCCAGCATTTT. Its protein is CASSGQKLSRGASQPQHF.